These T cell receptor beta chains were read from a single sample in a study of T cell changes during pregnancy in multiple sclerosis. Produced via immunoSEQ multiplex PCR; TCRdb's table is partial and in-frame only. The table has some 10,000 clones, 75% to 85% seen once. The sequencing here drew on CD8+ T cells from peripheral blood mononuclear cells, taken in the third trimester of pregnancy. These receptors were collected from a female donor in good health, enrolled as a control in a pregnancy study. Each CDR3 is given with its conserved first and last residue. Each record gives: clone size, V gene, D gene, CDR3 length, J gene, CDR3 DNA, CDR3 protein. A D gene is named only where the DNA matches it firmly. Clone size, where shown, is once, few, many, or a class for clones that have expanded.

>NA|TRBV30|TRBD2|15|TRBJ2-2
TGTGCCTGGAGTTCCAGCGGGAGTGACACCGGGGAGCTGTTTTTT
CAWSSSGSDTGELFF
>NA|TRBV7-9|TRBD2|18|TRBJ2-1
TGTGCCAGCAGCTTCCTAAATCCGACTAGCGGTTCCTACAATGAGCAGTTCTTC
CASSFLNPTSGSYNEQFF
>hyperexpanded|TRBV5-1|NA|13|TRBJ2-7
TGCGCCAGCAGCTGGGACAAAACCTACGAGCAGTACTTC
CASSWDKTYEQYF
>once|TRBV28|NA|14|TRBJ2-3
TGTGCCAGCAGTTTAGGGGCTAGCACAGATACGCAGTATTTT
CASSLGASTDTQYF
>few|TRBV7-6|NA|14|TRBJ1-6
TGTGCCAGCAGCACGGCCGGGGGGCAAACACCCCTCCACTTT
CASSTAGGQTPLHF
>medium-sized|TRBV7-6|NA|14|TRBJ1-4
TGTGCCAGCAGCCCCGGTGAAACTAATGAAAAACTGTTTTTT
CASSPGETNEKLFF
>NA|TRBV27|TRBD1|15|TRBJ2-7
TGTGCCAGCAGTTTACCCAGACAGGGCTCCTACGAGCAGTACTTC
CASSLPRQGSYEQYF
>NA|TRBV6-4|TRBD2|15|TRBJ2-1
TGTGCCAGCAGTGACTCCTCGGGGGGGCCGGATGAGCAGTTCTTC
CASSDSSGGPDEQFF
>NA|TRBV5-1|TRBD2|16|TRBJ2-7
TGCGCCAGCAGCCTTACTAGCGGAGGGTTTACCTACGAGCAGTACTTC
CASSLTSGGFTYEQYF
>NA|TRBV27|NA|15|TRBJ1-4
TGTGCCAGCAAAACACCGATTGGACAGAATGAAAAACTGTTTTTT
CASKTPIGQNEKLFF
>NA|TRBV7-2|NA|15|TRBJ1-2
TGTGCCAGCAGCTTAGTTCTGGGCCAGGAATATGGCTACACCTTC
CASSLVLGQEYGYTF
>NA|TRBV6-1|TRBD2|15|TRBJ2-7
TGTGCCAGCAGTGACGGAGCGGGGCAATCCTACGAGCAGTACTTC
CASSDGAGQSYEQYF
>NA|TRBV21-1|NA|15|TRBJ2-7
TGTGCCAGCAGCAAAGAGAGCGGGAGTGGGCACGAGCAGTACTTC
CASSKESGSGHEQYF
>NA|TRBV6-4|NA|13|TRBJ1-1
TGTGCCAGCAGTGAGGACATGAACACTGAAGCTTTCTTT
CASSEDMNTEAFF
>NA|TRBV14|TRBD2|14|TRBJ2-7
TGTGCCAGCAGCCCGAGTAGCGGGGGGTACGAGCAGTACTTC
CASSPSSGGYEQYF
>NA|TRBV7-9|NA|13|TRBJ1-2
TGTGCCAGCAGCTTAGGGACTGGCTATGGCTACACCTTC
CASSLGTGYGYTF
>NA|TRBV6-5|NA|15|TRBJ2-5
TGTGCCAGCAGTTACGTGGGGGCAGCTCAAGAGACCCAGTACTTC
CASSYVGAAQETQYF
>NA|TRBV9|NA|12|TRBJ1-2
TGTGCCAGCAGCGCCAGGGGATATGGCTACACCTTC
CASSARGYGYTF
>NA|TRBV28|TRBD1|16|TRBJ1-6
TGTGCCAGCAGTTTAAGAAGGGGGCTAGGCAATTCACCCCTCCACTTT
CASSLRRGLGNSPLHF
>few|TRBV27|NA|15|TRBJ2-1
TGTGCCAGCAGTCCGGCCCAGGGACTCCTTGTCGAGCAGTTCTTC
CASSPAQGLLVEQFF
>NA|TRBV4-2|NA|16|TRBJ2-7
TGTGCCAGCAGCCAAGGCCCAGCGGAGATGACCTACGAGCAGTACTTC
CASSQGPAEMTYEQYF
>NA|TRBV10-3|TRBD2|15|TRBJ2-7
TGTGCCATCAGTGAGTCGGATAGCGGGCCCTACGAGCAGTACTTC
CAISESDSGPYEQYF
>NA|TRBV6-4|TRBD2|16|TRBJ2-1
TGTGCCAGCAGTGACCTAGCGGGGGGTTCCTACAATGAGCAGTTCTTC
CASSDLAGGSYNEQFF
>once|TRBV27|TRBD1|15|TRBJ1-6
TGTGCCAGCAGGACAGGGAGTGGGGGTAATTCACCCCTCCACTTT
CASRTGSGGNSPLHF
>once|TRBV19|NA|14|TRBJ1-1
TGTGCCAGTAGCGGACTGTCCGGGGGCACTGAAGCTTTCTTT
CASSGLSGGTEAFF
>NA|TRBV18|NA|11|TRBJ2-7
TGTGCCAGCTCATCATCCTACGAGCAGTACTTC
CASSSSYEQYF
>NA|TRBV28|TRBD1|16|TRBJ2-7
TGTGCCAGCAGTCCCCGATTGGGACAGGGGAGAAACGAGCAGTACTTC
CASSPRLGQGRNEQYF
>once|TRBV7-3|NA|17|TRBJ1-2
TGTGCCAGCAGGTACCCTAACAGGGTAGGGGGGGACTATGGCTACACCTTC
CASRYPNRVGGDYGYTF
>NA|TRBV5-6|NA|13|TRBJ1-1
TGTGCCAGCAGCTTGAATCCAGCAGGGGTGGCTTTCTTT
CASSLNPAGVAFF